Shown below are 22 T cell receptor beta chains from a single sample sequenced in a study of regulatory T cells in long-lasting Graves disease (dated by TCRdb to the early 2020s). According to the study, the label for this sample's time point signals: persistent/refractory GD, antithyroid drugs over 5 years with positive TRAb. RNA was extracted from PBMCs in TRIzol for both TCR sequencing and RNA sequencing. Library preparation used multiplex PCR. The data were produced on an Illumina HiSeq 4000. iRepertoire HTBI primers and Arm-PCR amplification of CDR3 regions were used to construct TCR beta libraries. In-frame beta chains were kept once TCRdb had trimmed the public reads at Q25 with fastp and called clones with MiXCR. Rows merge per CDR3 protein into single entries with the most common DNA and genes. The sample table holds hundreds of thousands of distinct CDR3 sequences, of which 20% to 25% were seen once. Roughly 7% of the sample rests with the top ten.

Sequencing was performed on peripheral blood mononuclear cells (PBMCs), taken when the disease was refractory, from a patient treated with antithyroid drugs. Every receptor here comes from a female donor with Graves disease.

In its sample, this clonotype was seen many times. At one end the junction does not follow the germline gene, possibly because of a read error. CDR3: CSVEDGTGYYGYTF. The CDR3 DNA sequence: TGCAGCGTTGAAGACGGGACAGGGTACTACGGCTACACCTTC. The chain has TRBV29-1 and TRBJ1-2, with 9 bases fitting TRBD1. This CDR3 spans 14 amino acids. CDR1 is SQVTM and CDR2 is ANQGSEA in the germline V gene.

This clonotype showed up many times. The J gene is TRBJ2-2, the V gene TRBV6-1, with 14 nucleotides matching TRBD2. V was pared by 6 bases and J by 5 bases, with 20 bases of the junction left unmatched. Germline assignment: CDR1 MNHNS and CDR2 SASEGT. The length of the CDR3 is 21 residues. CDR3 sequence reads: CASRKRRGTSGSRSGTGELFF. The CDR3 DNA sequence: TGTGCCAGCAGGAAAAGGCGCGGGACTAGCGGGAGTCGAAGTGGAACCGGGGAGCTGTTTTTT.

V and J are TRBV12-3 or TRBV12-4 and TRBJ1-2; TRBD1 agrees at 9 bases. The CDR3 has 15 residues. V dropped 7 bases and J dropped 4; count of bases not matched to a gene: 10. The chain's CDR3 is CASTPTGGSSYGYTF. The CDR3 coding sequence is TGTGCCAGCACCCCCACAGGGGGCAGTAGCTATGGCTACACCTTC.

This clonotype was picked up many times. V usage is TRBV7-9 and J usage is TRBJ2-1; 11 nucleotides agree with TRBD1. The V segment lost 5 bases and the J segment 9 bases; nucleotides outside the gene matches: 9. The CDR3 is made up of 15 amino acids. CDR1 SEHNR and CDR2 FQNEAQ come from the germline V gene (reference sequence). The DNA for the CDR3 is TGTGCCAGCAGCCCGGACAGGGGGCCGCGGGTTGAGCAGTTCTTC. Its translation is CASSPDRGPRVEQFF. Full variable domain (missing parts from reference TRBV7-9 and TRBJ2-1): DTGVSQNPRHKITKRGQNVTFRCDPISEHNRLYWYRQTLGQGPEFLTYFQNEAQLEKSRLLSDRFSAERPKGSFSTLEIQRTEQGDSAMYLCASSPDRGPRVEQFFGPGTRLTVL.

This clonotype has a handful of counts. The chain combines TRBV7-9 with TRBJ1-2, with TRBD1 matching 7 bases. CDR1 is SEHNR, CDR2 FQNEAQ, per germline (reference sequence). This CDR3 has 14 amino acids. Trimming took 4 bases from V and 3 from J; bases not matched to a gene: 5. This CDR3 reads CASSYVTGDYGYTF. CDR3 in DNA: TGTGCCAGCAGCTATGTCACAGGGGACTATGGCTACACCTTC. The variable domain in full, with the rest retrieved from reference TRBV7-9 and TRBJ1-2, is DTGVSQNPRHKITKRGQNVTFRCDPISEHNRLYWYRQTLGQGPEFLTYFQNEAQLEKSRLLSDRFSAERPKGSFSTLEIQRTEQGDSAMYLCASSYVTGDYGYTFGSGTRLTVV.

This clonotype was detected a few times. The V gene is TRBV11-2, the J gene TRBJ1-5, with 7 bases identical to TRBD1. The V gene's germline CDR1 is SGHAT and CDR2 FQNNGV. The CDR3 loop spans 14 amino acids. V shed 0 bases, J shed 7 bases, and the junction held 3 bases outside the gene matches. CDR3 nucleotides: TGTGCCAGCAGCTTAGATTTAGGGGGCCAGCCCCAGCATTTT. Translation gives CASSLDLGGQPQHF.

This clonotype was found a few times. The chain links TRBV20-1 to TRBJ1-6, with 7 nucleotides matching TRBD1. Germline values: CDR1 DFQATT, CDR2 SNEGSKA (reference sequence). Trimming cost V 7 bases and J 6 bases; bases outside gene matches: 12. This CDR3 has 15 residues. Written as DNA, the CDR3 is TGCAGTGTCAAGACAGGGCTTTATGGTAATTCACCCCTCCACTTT. Its translation: CSVKTGLYGNSPLHF.

This clonotype was counted ten times or more. The chain is built from TRBV7-3 and TRBJ2-7; 7 bases line up with TRBD2. CDR1 is SGHTA and CDR2 is FQGTGA in the germline V gene. Unmatched junction bases numbered 7, after V lost 5 bases and J lost 3 bases. The CDR3 contains 14 residues. CDR3 in DNA: TGTGCCAGCAGCCCATCGTCTAGCGGCTACGAGCAGTACTTC. It codes for CASSPSSSGYEQYF.

There are many counts of this clonotype. This rearrangement joins TRBV30 to TRBJ2-5; D ambiguous. The V and J ends lost 1 base and 4 bases respectively, with 10 bases between them. Germline V gene data show CDR1 as GTSNPN and CDR2 as SVGIG (reference sequence). The CDR3 is made up of 13 amino acids. The CDR3 coding sequence is TGTGCCTGGAGTGAAAACACCGGAGAGACCCAGTACTTC. Its protein product is CAWSENTGETQYF.

This clonotype has ten or more counts. The gene calls are TRBV13 and TRBJ2-5, with 8 bases that match TRBD1. The CDR3 runs 16 residues. Germline CDR1 PRHDT, CDR2 FYEKMQ (reference sequence). J lost 1 base, V lost 8 bases, and 12 bases had no gene match. For the CDR3, the DNA is TGTGCCAGCGGACAGGGTGTCGAGTGGGGCCAAGAGACCCAGTACTTC. This encodes CASGQGVEWGQETQYF.

This clonotype was detected ten times or more. V usage is TRBV27 and J usage is TRBJ1-2, with TRBD1 matching over 7 bases. Trimming removed 5 bases from V and 7 bases from J; junction bases left unmatched: 7. Germline assignment: CDR1 MNHEY and CDR2 SMNVEV (reference sequence). This CDR3 has 13 amino acids. Written as DNA, the CDR3 is TGTGCCAGCAGTCCGGGACAGCCCTTTGGCTACACCTTC. Translated, it gives CASSPGQPFGYTF.

A few counts support this clonotype. The V gene is TRBV20-1, the J gene TRBJ2-7, with 8 bases fitting TRBD1. CDR3 size: 14 residues. J gave up 2 bases and V 5 bases, and 8 bases lay outside the gene matches. The germline gives CDR1 DFQATT, CDR2 SNEGSKA (reference sequence). The CDR3 sequence is CSAQRDRGAYEQYF. In DNA form, the CDR3 reads TGCAGTGCTCAACGAGACAGGGGCGCCTACGAGCAGTACTTC.

This clonotype was recorded at least ten times. This chain uses TRBV11-1 with TRBJ2-7, with 7 bases lining up with TRBD2. V was pared by 3 bases and J by 7 bases, with 9 bases of the junction left unmatched. This CDR3 comprises 14 residues. CDR1 SGHAT and CDR2 FQDESV come from the germline V gene (reference sequence). As DNA, the CDR3 is TGTGCCAGCAGCTTTATCCGGGGGGAGAGGGAGCAGTACTTC. It encodes CASSFIRGEREQYF. The full variable domain, completed using reference TRBV11-1 and TRBJ2-7, is EAEVAQSPRYKITEKSQAVAFWCDPISGHATLYWYRQILGQGPELLVQFQDESVVDDSQLPKDRFSAERLKGVDSTLKIQPAELGDSAMYLCASSFIRGEREQYFGPGTRLTVT.

Many counts were recorded for this clonotype. Here the CDR3 DNA reads TGTGCCAGCAGTTACAGGGGATCCCCCCACTATGGCTACACCTTC. Translated, it gives CASSYRGSPHYGYTF. J is TRBJ1-2 and V is TRBV28; 7 nucleotides align to TRBD1. The V gene end was trimmed by 4 bases and the J gene end by 3 bases; junction bases not matched to a gene: 8. The CDR3 contains 15 residues. Germline V gene data show CDR1 as MDHEN and CDR2 as SYDVKM.

This clonotype came up a few times. The CDR3 DNA is TGTGCCAGCAGTACAGATTTGCGGGCCACAGATACGCAGTATTTT. Protein sequence: CASSTDLRATDTQYF. V and J are TRBV6-2 or TRBV6-3 and TRBJ2-3, with a weak D call TRBD2 (5 bases). CDR1 MNHEY and CDR2 SVGEGT come from the germline V gene. CDR3 length equals 15 residues. Trimming left V 5 bases short and J 2 bases short, with 14 bases between.

The chain carries TRBV6-2 or TRBV6-3 and TRBJ2-2; the D is unclear. Germline CDR1 and CDR2: MNHEY and SVGEGT. The CDR3 contains 15 residues. V lost 6 bases and J lost 0, with 11 bases in between. The CDR3 DNA reads as TGTGCCAGCAGCCACTCTGACGCGAACACCGGGGAGCTGTTTTTT. Its translation: CASSHSDANTGELFF.

On this clonotype itself: This CDR3 fails to terminate in the conserved phenylalanine or tryptophan, so it likely reflects a read error. This rearrangement joins TRBV6-5 to TRBJ2-7, with 10 bases identical to TRBD1. The CDR3 covers 18 residues. V shed 6 bases, J shed 2 bases, and the junction held 16 bases outside the gene matches. Germline CDR1 MNHEY, CDR2 SVGAGI. In DNA form, the CDR3 reads TGTGCCAGCAGCTACCCGCGCCAGGACAGGGGGAGGCCCTACGAGCAGTACCTC. This encodes CASSYPRQDRGRPYEQYL.

Many counts were recorded for this clonotype. The rearrangement joins TRBV7-8 to TRBJ1-6; D gene uncertain. Germline V gene data show CDR1 as SGHVS and CDR2 as FQNEAQ. V was shortened by 3 bases and J by 9 bases, with 6 bases between the two germline ends. CDR3 length equals 12 residues. CDR3 sequence: CASSFRSSPLHF. The CDR3 nucleotides are TGTGCCAGCAGCTTCCGTTCTTCACCCCTCCACTTT.

This clonotype was recorded a few times. The genes are TRBV4-2 and TRBJ1-5, with no clear D. The germline V gene encodes CDR1 LGHNA and CDR2 YNFKEQ. Trimming removed 0 bases from V and 5 bases from J, with 5 bases in between. This CDR3 has 13 residues. CDR3 sequence reads: CASSQDAHQPQHF. The CDR3, as DNA: TGTGCCAGCAGCCAAGATGCCCATCAGCCCCAGCATTTT.

V and J are TRBV27 and TRBJ2-5; 8 nucleotides agree with TRBD2. Germline CDR1 is MNHEY and CDR2 is SMNVEV (reference sequence). V lost 4 bases, J lost 2 bases, and 9 bases stayed unmatched. This CDR3 spans 16 amino acids. The CDR3 is CASSSTSVGRQETQYF. The DNA of the CDR3 is TGTGCCAGCAGTTCGACTAGCGTGGGGAGGCAAGAGACCCAGTACTTC.

V usage is TRBV15 and J usage is TRBJ2-7; D not resolved. The CDR3 length is 15 residues. Trimming took off 4 bases at V and 3 bases at J, with 16 bases between the two ends. Germline CDR1 and CDR2: LNHNV and YYDKDF (reference sequence). The CDR3: CATSNTRKGNYEQYF. The CDR3 nucleotides are TGTGCCACCAGCAACACCCGAAAGGGTAACTACGAGCAGTACTTC.

This clonotype was detected many times. The chain uses TRBV28 and TRBJ2-7, with 8 bases identical to TRBD1. The V gene end was trimmed by 1 base and the J gene end by 4 bases; junction bases not matched to a gene: 6. Germline loops: CDR1 MDHEN, CDR2 SYDVKM. The CDR3 contains 15 residues. CDR3 sequence reads: CASSLSTGVRYEQYF. The CDR3 DNA sequence: TGTGCCAGCAGTTTATCGACAGGGGTCCGATACGAGCAGTACTTC. The full variable domain, its missing parts supplied by reference TRBV28 and TRBJ2-7, is DVKVTQSSRYLVKRTGEKVFLECVQDMDHENMFWYRQDPGLGLRLIYFSYDVKMKEKGDIPEGYSVSREKKERFSLILESASTNQTSMYLCASSLSTGVRYEQYFGPGTRLTVT.